This TCR beta chain was profiled in a study of beta chain features in type 1 diabetes. General study points: Shortening that was moderate but significant affected the TCRB CDR3s of Type 1 diabetes patients in all four CD4+ subsets.

Expressed TCRB transcripts were sequenced because the isolated RNA had all been reverse transcribed beforehand. Here immunoSEQ multiplex PCR was the method, and the copy in TCRdb shows in-frame clones only, minus some. The sample records hundreds of thousands of clones, over 10% being singletons. The length of the CDR3 is 17 residues. The V gene's germline CDR1 is MNHEY and CDR2 SMNVEV (reference sequence). The V end lost 1 base, the J end lost 8 bases, and 23 bases lay between the germline ends. This clone was found a few times. What it binds is not known. The chain is built from TRBV27 and TRBJ1-2, with a tentative D call TRBD1 (6 bases). Sequencing input: naive CD4+ T cells from blood. This clonotype originated in a man younger than 35 with type 1 diabetes. CDR3 sequence reads: CASSLYGQNGKAKGYTF. CDR3 in DNA: TGTGCCAGCAGTTTATACGGACAGAATGGAAAAGCGAAGGGCTACACCTTC.